Listed here is a single T cell receptor beta chain. This sample stems from a study of tumor and adjacent non-tumor tissue in lung cancer. The ends were cut back, 7 bases at V and 2 bases at J, with 25 bases in the middle. This CDR3 region has 17 residues. In germline, CDR1 is DFQATT, CDR2 SNEGSKA (reference sequence). A modified ARM-PCR protocol with three rounds of nested PCR amplified TCRbeta. MiXCR was run by TCRdb on the multiplex PCR reads, yielding one entry per CDR3 protein. Of 85,000 to 130,000 distinct CDR3 sequences in the sample, 65% were seen once. No cell sorting was done before RNA was extracted from the tissue. Distant lung tissue was collected more than 3 cm away from the tumor edge.

The chain combines TRBV20-1 with TRBJ2-3; perhaps TRBD2 as D (6 bases). This receptor was obtained from a young man with non-small cell lung cancer. Sample: distant non-tumor lung tissue. The DNA of the CDR3 is TGCAGTGTTCACTCCCCCGGGACTTGCGGGAACACAGATACGCAGTATTTT. Translated, it gives CSVHSPGTCGNTDTQYF.